This T cell receptor (beta chain) came from a study of blood T cell repertoires in COVID-19. Comment on this clone: Different DNA sequences within this sample yield the same CDR3.

The assay was immunoSEQ multiplex PCR, and TCRdb's table has in-frame clones only and misses some. The sample includes fewer than 250,000 clones, around 86% seen only once; the top ten take 5% to 6%. V gave up 2 bases and J gave up 1 base; unmatched junction bases: 0. Germline CDR1 SGHTA, CDR2 FQGTGA. The CDR3 is 14 amino acids. The chain is built from TRBV7-3 and TRBJ1-1; 8 nucleotides line up with TRBD1. The sample comprised peripheral blood. This clonotype originated in a woman of 80 years or more with COVID-19, enrolled during active disease. CDR3 amino acids: CASSLGTGNTEAFF. The CDR3 DNA is TGTGCCAGCAGCTTAGGGACAGGGAACACTGAAGCTTTCTTT. Drawing the rest from reference TRBV7-3 and TRBJ1-1, the complete variable domain is GAGVSQTPSNKVTEKGKYVELRCDPISGHTALYWYRQSLGQGPEFLIYFQGTGAADDSGLPNDRFFAVRPEGSVSTLKIQRTERGDSAVYLCASSLGTGNTEAFFGQGTRLTVV.